This is a list of T cell receptor beta chains from one sample in a study of cytomegalovirus exposure and HLA in healthy donors. Some clones are missing from TCRdb's copy, which holds only in-frame ones; the method was immunoSEQ multiplex PCR. The sample holds 150,000 or so clones. Specimen: PBMCs. The receptors derive from a woman between 50 and 59 years old in good health and CMV-seronegative. The CDR3 runs from the conserved cysteine through the conserved F or W. A D gene is named only where the DNA matches it firmly.

V	J	D	DNA	CDR3
TRBV5-1	TRBJ2-1	NA	TGCGCCAGCAGCTTGGACAGACACAATGAGCAGTTCTTC	CASSLDRHNEQFF
TRBV5-1	TRBJ1-4	TRBD1	TGCGCCAGCAGCTTAGGGACAGGCCTTCTTAATGAAAAACTGTTTTTT	CASSLGTGLLNEKLFF
TRBV9	TRBJ2-5	NA	TGTGCCACCTCCCGGACAGCCCAAGAGACCCAGTACTTC	CATSRTAQETQYF
TRBV6-6	TRBJ2-2	TRBD1	TGTGCCAGTGCCGTCCAGACAGGGAGTCCCACCGGGGAGCTGTTTTTT	CASAVQTGSPTGELFF
TRBV7-7	TRBJ2-3	TRBD2	TGTGCCAGCAGCCCCAATAGCGGGAGCACAGATACGCAGTATTTT	CASSPNSGSTDTQYF
TRBV4-1	TRBJ1-3	NA	TGCGCCAGCAGCCAAATGACAGCGCCTGGAAACACCATATATTTT	CASSQMTAPGNTIYF
TRBV29-1	TRBJ1-1	NA	TGCAGCGTTGAAGTCTCCAGGGGGAACACTGAAGCTTTCTTT	CSVEVSRGNTEAFF
TRBV18	TRBJ1-1	NA	TGTGCCAGCTCACCACCCAGCAGGTTATTGGAAGCTTTCTTT	CASSPPSRLLEAFF
TRBV7-2	TRBJ2-3	TRBD2	TGTGCCAGCAGCTTACGGCTAGCGGGGGGAAGGGCAGATACGCAGTATTTT	CASSLRLAGGRADTQYF
TRBV4-2	TRBJ1-2	TRBD1	TGTGCCAGCAGCCAAGCCAACGGACAGGTGACCGGCTACACCTTC	CASSQANGQVTGYTF
TRBV7-3	TRBJ2-1	NA	TGTGCCAGCAGCGAGGGCCCAAACTACAATGAGCAGTTCTTC	CASSEGPNYNEQFF
TRBV27	TRBJ2-1	TRBD1	TGTGCCAGCAGACGGGACAGAGTATACAATGAGCAGTTCTTC	CASRRDRVYNEQFF
TRBV28	TRBJ2-1	TRBD2	TGTGCCAGCAGTTTCCCTGGACTAGCGGGTAGGGAGCAGTTCTTC	CASSFPGLAGREQFF
TRBV27	TRBJ2-3	NA	TGTGCCAGCAGTCAGGGGGGTCAAGGCACAGATACGCAGTATTTT	CASSQGGQGTDTQYF
TRBV4-2	TRBJ2-3	TRBD2	TGTGCCAGCAGCCAAGATATAGCGGGAGTTACGCAGTATTTT	CASSQDIAGVTQYF
TRBV2	TRBJ1-4	NA	TGTGCCACCGGGGACACAACAACTAATGAAAAACTGTTTTTT	CATGDTTTNEKLFF
TRBV28	TRBJ1-4	NA	TGTGCCAGCAGTTACAGCCCCTTCGAAAAACTGTTTTTT	CASSYSPFEKLFF
TRBV6-1	TRBJ2-5	TRBD1	TGTGCCAGCAGTCTAAGGACAGGGGCGGAGGAGACCCAGTACTTC	CASSLRTGAEETQYF
TRBV7-9	TRBJ1-5	NA	TGTGCCAGCAGCTTCGGCGGGTACGATCAGCCCCAGCATTTT	CASSFGGYDQPQHF
TRBV19	TRBJ1-4	NA	TGTGCCAGTAGTATAACAACCGGAGCTAATGAAAAACTGTTTTTT	CASSITTGANEKLFF
TRBV13	TRBJ2-1	TRBD2	TGTGCCAGCAGCGAGCGTAGGGGACTAGCGGGAGGTGAGCAGTTCTTC	CASSERRGLAGGEQFF
TRBV11-2	TRBJ2-7	TRBD1	TGTGCCAGCAGCTTAGTACAGGGGGTCGGCGGCGAGCAGTACTTC	CASSLVQGVGGEQYF
TRBV4-3	TRBJ1-1	NA	TGCGCCAGCAGCCAAGACAGGAACACCGAAGCTTTCTTT	CASSQDRNTEAFF
TRBV4-2	TRBJ2-7	NA	TGTGCCAGCAGCCAGCCGAGGGGGGCGGGGGTAGCCTACGAGCAGTACTTC	CASSQPRGAGVAYEQYF